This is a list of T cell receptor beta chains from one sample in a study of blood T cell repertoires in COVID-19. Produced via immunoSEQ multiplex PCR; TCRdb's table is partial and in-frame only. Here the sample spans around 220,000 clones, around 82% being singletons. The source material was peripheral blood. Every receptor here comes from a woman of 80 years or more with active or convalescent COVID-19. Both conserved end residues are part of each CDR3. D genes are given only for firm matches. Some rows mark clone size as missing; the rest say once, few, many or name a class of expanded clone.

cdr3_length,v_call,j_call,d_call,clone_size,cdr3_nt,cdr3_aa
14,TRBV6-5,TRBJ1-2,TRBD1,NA,TGTGCCAGCAGCCCCGGGACAGGGAGGTATGGCTACACCTTC,CASSPGTGRYGYTF
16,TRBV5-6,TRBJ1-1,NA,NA,TGTGCCAGCAGCCCAGGGGATGTAGGGTGGGACACTGAAGCTTTCTTT,CASSPGDVGWDTEAFF
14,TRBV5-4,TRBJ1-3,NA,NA,TGTGCCAGCAGCTCGGACAGCTCTGGAAACACCATATATTTT,CASSSDSSGNTIYF
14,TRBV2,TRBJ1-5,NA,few,TGTGCCAGCAGTGCCGTTGAGAGCAATCAGCCCCAGCATTTT,CASSAVESNQPQHF
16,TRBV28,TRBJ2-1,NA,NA,TGTGCCAGCAGTCCATCACAGGTCCCCAACATCGATGAGCAGTTCTTC,CASSPSQVPNIDEQFF
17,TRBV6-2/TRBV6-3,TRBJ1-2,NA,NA,TGTGCCAGCACCCCAGGACATTCTTCGTTAGCTAACTATGGCTACACCTTC,CASTPGHSSLANYGYTF
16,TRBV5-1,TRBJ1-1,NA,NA,TGCGCCAGCAGCTTGGGAGGACATATCTCGAACACTGAAGCTTTCTTT,CASSLGGHISNTEAFF
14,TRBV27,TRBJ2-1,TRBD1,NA,TGTGCCAGCCACACGACAGGGTTCGGCAATGAGCAGTTCTTC,CASHTTGFGNEQFF
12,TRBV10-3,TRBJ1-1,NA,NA,TGTGCCATCAGTGAGGAGGGATATCAGGCTTTCTTT,CAISEEGYQAFF
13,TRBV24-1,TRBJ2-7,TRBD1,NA,TGTGCCACCAGTGTCCAGGGGGCCCACGAGCAGTACTTC,CATSVQGAHEQYF
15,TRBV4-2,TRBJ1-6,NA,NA,TGTGCCAGCAGCCAAGACGCTGGTTTTGGCTCACCCCTCCACTTT,CASSQDAGFGSPLHF
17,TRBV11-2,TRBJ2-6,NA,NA,TGTGCCAGCAGCCCCCACCTCGGGTCTTCTGGGGCCAACGTCCTGACTTTC,CASSPHLGSSGANVLTF
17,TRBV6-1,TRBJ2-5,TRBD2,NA,TGTGCCAGCAGTGTAGGGTTGCTAGCGGGGGACCAAGAGACCCAGTACTTC,CASSVGLLAGDQETQYF
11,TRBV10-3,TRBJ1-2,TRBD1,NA,TGTGCCACCGACAGGGGTAATGGCTACACCTTC,CATDRGNGYTF
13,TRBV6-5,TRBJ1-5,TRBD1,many,TGTGCCAGCAGTTCCTCGGGGGCAGGGGGGAAGCATTTT,CASSSSGAGGKHF
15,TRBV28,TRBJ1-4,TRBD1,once,TGTGCCAGCAGTTCGGGACAGGGGGCGGCTGAAAAACTGTTTTTT,CASSSGQGAAEKLFF
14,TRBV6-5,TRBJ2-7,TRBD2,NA,TGTGCCAGCAGGAGACTAGCGGGGTACTACGAGCAGTACTTC,CASRRLAGYYEQYF
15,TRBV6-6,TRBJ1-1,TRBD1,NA,TGTGCCAGCAGTACGAGGACAGGGTGGGACACTGAAGCTTTCTTT,CASSTRTGWDTEAFF
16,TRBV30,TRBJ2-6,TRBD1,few,TGTGCCTGGAGTGCGACAGGGGTGGGTGGGGCCAACGTCCTGACTTTC,CAWSATGVGGANVLTF
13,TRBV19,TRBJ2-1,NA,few,TGTGCCAGTAGTACTCGACAGGCTGATGAGCAGTTCTTC,CASSTRQADEQFF
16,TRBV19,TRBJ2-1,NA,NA,TGTGCCAGTAGTATAGTAGGCGGCACCTTCTACAATGAGCAGTTCTTC,CASSIVGGTFYNEQFF
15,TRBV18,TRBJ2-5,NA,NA,TGTGCCAGCTCACCGGGGCGGACATTCCAAGAGACCCAGTACTTC,CASSPGRTFQETQYF
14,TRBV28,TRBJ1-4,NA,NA,TGTGCCAGCAGTTTAGGGGGGGAGGGTGAAAAACTGTTTTTT,CASSLGGEGEKLFF
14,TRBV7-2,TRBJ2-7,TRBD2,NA,TGTGCCAGCAGTTCTACTAGCGGGGAGTTCGAGCAGTACTTC,CASSSTSGEFEQYF
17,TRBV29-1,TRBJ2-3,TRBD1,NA,TGCAGCTCAAACTGGCGGGGACAGGGAGGCGGCACAGATACGCAGTATTTT,CSSNWRGQGGGTDTQYF
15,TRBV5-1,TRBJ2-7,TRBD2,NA,TGCGCCAGCAGCCCGCGGGAGGGCCGGACCTACGAGCAGTACTTC,CASSPREGRTYEQYF
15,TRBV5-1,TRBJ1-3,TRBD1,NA,TGCGCCAGCAGCTTGGAGGGGGCTGAAGGAAACACCATATATTTT,CASSLEGAEGNTIYF
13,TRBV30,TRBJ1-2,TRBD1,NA,TGTGCCGGGACAGGGCACCTTAACTATGGCTACACCTTC,CAGTGHLNYGYTF
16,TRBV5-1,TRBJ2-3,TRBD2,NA,TGCGCCAGCAGCTTGGCGACTAGCGGGGGCACAGATACGCAGTATTTT,CASSLATSGGTDTQYF
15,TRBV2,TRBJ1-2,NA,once,TGTGCCAGCATTGTGGGGGCGCTTCTACACTATGGCTACACCTTC,CASIVGALLHYGYTF
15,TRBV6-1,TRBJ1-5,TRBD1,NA,TGTGCCAGCAGTGAAGGCAGGGGGCCGGGTCAGCCCCAGCATTTT,CASSEGRGPGQPQHF
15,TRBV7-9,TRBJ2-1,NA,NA,TGTGCCAGCAGCCAACAGGGTTTCGAATACAATGAGCAGTTCTTC,CASSQQGFEYNEQFF
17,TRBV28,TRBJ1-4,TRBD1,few,TGTGCCAGCAGTTCCCGGGGACAGGGGACAACTAATGAAAAACTGTTTTTT,CASSSRGQGTTNEKLFF
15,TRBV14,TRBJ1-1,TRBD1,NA,TGTGCCAGCAGCCAATCACAGGGGGCGAGTACTGAAGCTTTCTTT,CASSQSQGASTEAFF
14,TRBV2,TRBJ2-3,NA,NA,TGTGCCAGCAGAGAGCAGCCGACTTCCGATACGCAGTATTTT,CASREQPTSDTQYF
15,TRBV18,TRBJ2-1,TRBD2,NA,TGTGCCAGCTCACTCCGGAAAGGCGGGAGTAGAGAGCAGTTCTTC,CASSLRKGGSREQFF
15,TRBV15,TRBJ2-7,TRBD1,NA,TGTGCCACCAGCAGAGGTCTGGGACAGGGCTACGAGCAGTACTTC,CATSRGLGQGYEQYF
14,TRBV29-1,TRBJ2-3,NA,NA,TGCAGCGTTGAAGCACTAGCTTTAACAGATACGCAGTATTTT,CSVEALALTDTQYF
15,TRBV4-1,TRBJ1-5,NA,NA,TGCGCCAGCAGCCCCCCCGGACAGATCAATCAGCCCCAGCATTTT,CASSPPGQINQPQHF
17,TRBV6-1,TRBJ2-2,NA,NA,TGTGCCAGCAGTGAAGCGCTTGGGCTAGCGAGGGCCGGGGAGCTGTTTTTT,CASSEALGLARAGELFF
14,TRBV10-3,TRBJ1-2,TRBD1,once,TGTGCCATCAGCGGGGACAGGGATGTGCGAGGCTACACCTTC,CAISGDRDVRGYTF
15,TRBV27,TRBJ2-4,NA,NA,TGTGCCAGCAGTAATGACATATCCAACGAAAACATTCAGTACTTC,CASSNDISNENIQYF
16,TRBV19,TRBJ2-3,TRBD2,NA,TGTGCCAGTAGTACCGCCGGGACTAGCGGGAGGTACACGCAGTATTTT,CASSTAGTSGRYTQYF